This is a list of T cell receptor beta chains from one sample in a study of PD-1 blockade in classical Hodgkin lymphoma. Repertoires were generated with immunoSEQ multiplex PCR, while TCRdb's copy carries only in-frame clones and drops some. The profile covers more than 75,000 clones, with about 93% appearing a single time and 1.5% to 2.5% taken by the ten largest. The sample in question was peripheral blood mononuclear cells (PBMCs), obtained before the fourth cycle of nivolumab. These receptors were obtained from a human donor with classical Hodgkin lymphoma. The CDR3 runs from the conserved cysteine through the conserved F or W. Each record gives: V gene, clone size, J gene, CDR3 length, D gene, CDR3 DNA, CDR3 protein. D genes are given only for firm matches. Only part of the rows carry a size: once, few, many, or a class if the clone is expanded.

TRBV5-4	-	TRBJ2-1	13	-	TGTGCCAGCAGCTTGTCTGAAGACAATGAGCAGTTCTTC	CASSLSEDNEQFF
TRBV29-1	-	TRBJ2-3	15	TRBD1	TGCAGCGTTGAACCACCACAGGGGGCAACAGATACGCAGTATTTT	CSVEPPQGATDTQYF
TRBV9	-	TRBJ2-7	14	-	TGTGCCAGCAGCGTAGACGCCAGCACCTACGAGCAGTACTTC	CASSVDASTYEQYF
TRBV6-5	-	TRBJ2-3	13	-	TGTGCCAGCAGTTACTCGGGCCCCATTACGCAGTATTTT	CASSYSGPITQYF
TRBV9	-	TRBJ2-5	17	-	TGTGCCAGCAGCTCCCTCGGAGATCCTTCGGAGGGAGAGACCCAGTACTTC	CASSSLGDPSEGETQYF
TRBV13	once	TRBJ2-4	15	-	TGTGCCAGCAGCTTATCGGGGTGGGCCAAAAACATTCAGTACTTC	CASSLSGWAKNIQYF
TRBV5-4	-	TRBJ1-1	14	-	TGTGCCAGCAGCTTGCAGGGCATGAACACTGAAGCTTTCTTT	CASSLQGMNTEAFF
TRBV6-6	-	TRBJ1-1	12	-	TGTGCCAGCAGTACCCAGGGTGCGCGAGCTTTCTTT	CASSTQGARAFF
TRBV7-9	-	TRBJ2-4	16	-	TGTGCCAGCAGCAACAGGGACCCAGTGGCCAAAAACATTCAGTACTTC	CASSNRDPVAKNIQYF
TRBV27	-	TRBJ1-2	15	TRBD1	TGTGCCAGCAGTTTCTCCGGGACAGCTAACTATGGCTACACCTTC	CASSFSGTANYGYTF
TRBV5-1	-	TRBJ2-7	14	-	TGCGCCAGCAGCCAAGCCCCCCAGTCCTACGAGCAGTACTTC	CASSQAPQSYEQYF
TRBV30	-	TRBJ2-7	13	-	TGTGCCTGGAGTGTAGGGCATCCCTACGAGCAGTACTTC	CAWSVGHPYEQYF
TRBV6-5	once	TRBJ2-7	13	TRBD1	TGTGCCAGCAAGCGGGACAGGGTTAACGAGCAGTACTTC	CASKRDRVNEQYF
TRBV30	-	TRBJ2-7	15	-	TGTGCCTGGAGTGGTCTCGCAGGGATCGTGGGCGAGCAGTACTTC	CAWSGLAGIVGEQYF
TRBV6-6	-	TRBJ2-7	11	-	TGTGCCAGCACAGGAGGCTACGAGCAGTACTTC	CASTGGYEQYF
TRBV6-6	once	TRBJ1-1	15	TRBD1	TGTGCCAGCAGTACGAGACAGGGGCGGGGGGGGAAAGCTTTCTTT	CASSTRQGRGGKAFF
TRBV28	-	TRBJ2-7	18	TRBD2	TGTGCCAGCAGTTTGTATATACCCCCCGGACTAGCGGTCTACGAGCAGTACTTC	CASSLYIPPGLAVYEQYF